The clone carrying this T cell receptor (beta chain) was detected ten times or more. For TCRbeta, the library was prepared with unique molecular identifiers. A single record per CDR3 protein comes from TCRdb applying MiXCR to the PCR reads. The sample holds approximately 490,000 distinct CDR3 sequences, roughly 10% seen once. The entry originates in a study of T-cell reconstitution after alpha-beta-depleted transplantation in children. V was shortened by 6 bases and J by 3 bases, with 15 bases between the two germline ends. Germline V gene data show CDR1 as ENHRY and CDR2 as SYGVKD. This CDR3 spans 15 amino acids.

The sequence was obtained from a child aged 2 to 10 with inherited bone marrow failure, due to receive a stem cell transplant. The sample consisted of PBMCs, taken before TCRalphabeta/CD19-depleted stem cell transplant. The gene calls are TRBV10-3 and TRBJ2-1, with a tentative D call TRBD2 (8 bases). CDR3 DNA: TGTGCCATCAGGTCGGGAGGGGGCATCTACAATGAGCAGTTCTTC. It yields the protein CAIRSGGGIYNEQFF.